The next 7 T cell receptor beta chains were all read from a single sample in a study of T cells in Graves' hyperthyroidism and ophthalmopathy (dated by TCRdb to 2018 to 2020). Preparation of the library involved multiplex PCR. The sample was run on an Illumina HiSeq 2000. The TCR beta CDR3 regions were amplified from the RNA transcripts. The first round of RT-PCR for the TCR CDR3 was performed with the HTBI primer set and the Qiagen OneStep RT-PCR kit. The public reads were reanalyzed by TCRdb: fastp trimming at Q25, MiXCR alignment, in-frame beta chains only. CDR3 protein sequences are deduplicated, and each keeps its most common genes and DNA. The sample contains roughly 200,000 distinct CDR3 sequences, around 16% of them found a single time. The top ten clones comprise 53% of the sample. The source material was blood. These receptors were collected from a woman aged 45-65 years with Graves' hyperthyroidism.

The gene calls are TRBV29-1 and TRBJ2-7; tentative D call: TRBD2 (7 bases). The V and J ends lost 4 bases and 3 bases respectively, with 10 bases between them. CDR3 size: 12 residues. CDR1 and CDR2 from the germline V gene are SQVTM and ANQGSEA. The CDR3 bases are TGCAGCGTTGGGGAGGGGGTCTACGAGCAGTACTTC. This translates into CSVGEGVYEQYF.

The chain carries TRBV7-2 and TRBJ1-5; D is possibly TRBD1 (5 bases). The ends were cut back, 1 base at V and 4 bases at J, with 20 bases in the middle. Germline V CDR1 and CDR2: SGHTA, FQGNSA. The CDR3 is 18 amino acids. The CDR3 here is CASSLENFGQGENQPQHF. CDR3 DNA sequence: TGTGCCAGCAGCTTAGAAAATTTTGGGCAGGGAGAAAATCAGCCCCAGCATTTT.

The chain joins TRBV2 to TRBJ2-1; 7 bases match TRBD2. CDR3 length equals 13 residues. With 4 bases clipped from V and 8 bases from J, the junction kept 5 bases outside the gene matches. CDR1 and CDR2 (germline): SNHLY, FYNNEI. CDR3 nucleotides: TGTGCCAGCAGTGCGCGGGAGTGGGATGAGCAGTTCTTC. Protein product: CASSAREWDEQFF.

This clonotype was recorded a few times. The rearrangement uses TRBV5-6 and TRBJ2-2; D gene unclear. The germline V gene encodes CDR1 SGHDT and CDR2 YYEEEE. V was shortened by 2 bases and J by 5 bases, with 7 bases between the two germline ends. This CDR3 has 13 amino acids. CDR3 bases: TGTGCCAGCAGCTTTGACCCGACCGGGGAGCTGTTTTTT. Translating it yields CASSFDPTGELFF.

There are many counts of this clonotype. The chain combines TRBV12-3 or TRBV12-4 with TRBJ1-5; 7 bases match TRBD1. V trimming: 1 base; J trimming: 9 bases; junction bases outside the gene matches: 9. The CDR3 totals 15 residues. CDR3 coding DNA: TGTGCCAGCAGTTTAGGAGACAGACAGGGTGGGCCCCAGCATTTT. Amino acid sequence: CASSLGDRQGGPQHF.

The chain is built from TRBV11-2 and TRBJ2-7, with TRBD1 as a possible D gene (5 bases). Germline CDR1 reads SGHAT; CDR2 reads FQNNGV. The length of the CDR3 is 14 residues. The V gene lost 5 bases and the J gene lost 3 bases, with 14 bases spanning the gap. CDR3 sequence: CASSPHDSSYEQYF. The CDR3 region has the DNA TGTGCCAGCAGCCCCCACGACAGCAGCTACGAGCAGTACTTC.

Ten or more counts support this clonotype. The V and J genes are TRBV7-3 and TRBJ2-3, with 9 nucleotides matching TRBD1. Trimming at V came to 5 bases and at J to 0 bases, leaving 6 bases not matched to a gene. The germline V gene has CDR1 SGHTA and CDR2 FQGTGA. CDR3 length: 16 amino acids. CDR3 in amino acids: CASSRDRVASTDTQYF. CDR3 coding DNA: TGTGCCAGCAGCCGGGACAGGGTGGCTAGCACAGATACGCAGTATTTT.